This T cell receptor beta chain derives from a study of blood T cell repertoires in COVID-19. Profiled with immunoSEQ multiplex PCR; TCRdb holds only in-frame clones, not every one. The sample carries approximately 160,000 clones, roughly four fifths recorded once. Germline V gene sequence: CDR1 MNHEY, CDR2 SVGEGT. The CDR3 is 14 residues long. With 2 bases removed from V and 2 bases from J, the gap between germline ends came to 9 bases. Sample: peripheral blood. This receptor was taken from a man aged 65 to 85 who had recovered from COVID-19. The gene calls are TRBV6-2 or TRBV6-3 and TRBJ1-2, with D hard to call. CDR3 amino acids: CASSYPDSNYGYTF. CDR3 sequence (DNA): TGTGCCAGCAGTTACCCGGACTCAAACTATGGCTACACCTTC.